The rows below give T cell receptor beta chains drawn from one sample of a study of cytomegalovirus exposure and HLA in healthy donors. The method was immunoSEQ multiplex PCR; TCRdb's version includes in-frame clones alone and lacks a portion of them. This sample yields 110,000 or so clones, of which around nine tenths are seen a single time; 4.4% belongs to the top ten. What was sequenced was PBMCs. The receptor set was obtained from a man between 18 and 29 years old in good health and CMV-seropositive. Both conserved end residues are trimmed from each CDR3.

V	J	CDR3
TRBV6-1	TRBJ1-2	ASRFTTVSNYGYT
TRBV4-3	TRBJ1-1	ASSQERGVNTEAF
TRBV11-2	TRBJ2-3	ASSAPGALADTQY
TRBV27	TRBJ2-7	ASSLGSTGGSYEQY
TRBV27	TRBJ2-5	ASSFPAGLAGYQETQY
TRBV19	TRBJ1-5	ASDLSGVPYQPQH
TRBV20-1	TRBJ1-1	SASRDFAAF
TRBV5-1	TRBJ2-1	ASSLIRVDEQF
TRBV27	TRBJ2-7	ASSSYRGEEILREQY
TRBV27	TRBJ2-6	ASSLKGQGASGANVLT
TRBV6-5	TRBJ2-1	ASSPGQVHEQF
TRBV21-1	TRBJ1-1	ASSNLVLSEAF
TRBV5-6	TRBJ1-1	ASSTGGGQGWKAF
TRBV2	TRBJ1-2	AGSSEGPGNYGYT
TRBV13	TRBJ1-1	ASTLGRGYTEAF
TRBV4-3	TRBJ2-3	ASSQDPPRGRGDTQY
TRBV28	TRBJ2-7	ASSPGQGGTYEQY
TRBV2	TRBJ1-4	ASSAAGGTSEKLF
TRBV5-1	TRBJ1-1	ASSLDRQNTEAF
TRBV2	TRBJ2-4	ASSDIVRGKNIQY
TRBV6-1	TRBJ2-2	ASSAERGIAGELF
TRBV7-9	TRBJ1-4	ASSGRQGNEKLF
TRBV4-3	TRBJ2-5	ASSQGGPSGGGQETQY
TRBV4-2	TRBJ1-2	ASSPAPERAEGYT
TRBV19	TRBJ2-1	ASSPSGGPAYNEQF
TRBV7-8	TRBJ1-3	ASSLNRGNTIY
TRBV19	TRBJ2-2	ASSIDITGELF
TRBV29-1	TRBJ1-1	SVGTVNTEAF
TRBV5-1	TRBJ2-7	ASSSQGQGNYEQY
TRBV4-3	TRBJ1-2	ASSQRQGSDGYT
TRBV6-1	TRBJ1-2	ASSAGVGYT
TRBV5-1	TRBJ2-7	ASSSSGGEQY
TRBV28	TRBJ2-7	ASSPYRDSLTYEQY
TRBV2	TRBJ2-1	ASSAASGGSSNEQF
TRBV5-1	TRBJ2-7	ASCDGLNYEQY
TRBV5-3	TRBJ1-1	ARRFPGQVNTEAF
TRBV18	TRBJ2-2	ASSPHGQRNTGELF
TRBV10-3	TRBJ1-2	AISDPDYGYT
TRBV4-1	TRBJ2-1	ASSPDRGFHNEQF
TRBV28	TRBJ1-5	ASSLPESLNQPQH
TRBV7-8	TRBJ2-3	ASSLVPSGGEGDTQY
TRBV7-2	TRBJ1-3	ASSLGRHSGNTIY
TRBV4-2	TRBJ1-6	ASSQVRGAVTSPLH
TRBV5-1	TRBJ2-3	ASSFGGTDTQY
TRBV7-2	TRBJ1-2	ASSFRQANYGYT
TRBV7-2	TRBJ1-2	ASSGGFGQIYGYT
TRBV5-6	TRBJ2-1	ASSWSRDFLLHEQF
TRBV21-1	TRBJ1-3	ASSTPDEGSSGNTIY
TRBV2	TRBJ1-2	ASSSQGKSGYT
TRBV4-1	TRBJ2-3	ASSFSGESTDTQY